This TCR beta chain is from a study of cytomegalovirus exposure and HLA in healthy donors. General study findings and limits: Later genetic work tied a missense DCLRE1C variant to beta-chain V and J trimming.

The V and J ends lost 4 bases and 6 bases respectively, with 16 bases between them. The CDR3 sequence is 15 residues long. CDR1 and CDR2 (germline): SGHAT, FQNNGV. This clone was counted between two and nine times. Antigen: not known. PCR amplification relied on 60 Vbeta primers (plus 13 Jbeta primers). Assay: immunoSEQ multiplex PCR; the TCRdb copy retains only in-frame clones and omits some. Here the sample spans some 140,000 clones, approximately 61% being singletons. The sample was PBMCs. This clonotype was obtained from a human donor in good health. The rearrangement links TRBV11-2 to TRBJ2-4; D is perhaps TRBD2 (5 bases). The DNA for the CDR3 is TGTGCCAGCAGCTCCCACACCGGACTGGTAAACATTCAGTACTTC. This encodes CASSSHTGLVNIQYF.